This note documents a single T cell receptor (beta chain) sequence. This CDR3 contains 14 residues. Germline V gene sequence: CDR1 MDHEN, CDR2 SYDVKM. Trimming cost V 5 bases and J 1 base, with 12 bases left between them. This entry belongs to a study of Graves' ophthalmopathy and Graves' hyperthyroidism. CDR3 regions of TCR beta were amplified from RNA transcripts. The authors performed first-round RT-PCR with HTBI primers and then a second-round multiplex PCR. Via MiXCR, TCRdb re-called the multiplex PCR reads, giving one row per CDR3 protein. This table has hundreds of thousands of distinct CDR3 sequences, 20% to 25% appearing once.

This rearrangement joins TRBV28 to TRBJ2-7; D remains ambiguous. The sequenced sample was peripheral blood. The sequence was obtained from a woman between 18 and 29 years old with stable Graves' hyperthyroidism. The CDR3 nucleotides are TGTGCCAGCAGTGTAACAAGTGAGTCCTACGAGCAGTACTTC. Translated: CASSVTSESYEQYF.